The entry below gives a single TCR beta chain sequence along with its context. Antigen unknown. These data originate in a study of cytomegalovirus exposure and HLA in healthy donors. Study findings and constraints: One later analysis reportedly identified an Asian-associated ancestry cluster that showed fewer N-insertions than the approximately 700-donor mean. Being indistinguishable, some V segments were excluded, TRBV6-2 and TRBV6-3 among them.

The J segment lost 6 bases and the V segment lost 5 bases, leaving 11 bases of the junction unmatched. The CDR3 runs to 16 residues. Germline V gene sequence: CDR1 MGHDK, CDR2 SYGVNS. PCR amplification relied on 60 Vbeta primers (plus 13 Jbeta primers). The protocol was immunoSEQ multiplex PCR, while the TCRdb copy is restricted to in-frame clones and leaves out a portion. This table has some 120,000 clones, around 79% appearing once. The sequence came from a woman between 35 and 50 years old in good health and CMV-seronegative. V usage is TRBV25-1 and J usage is TRBJ2-1; 9 nucleotides agree with TRBD2. The sequencing sample was made of PBMCs. For the CDR3, the DNA is TGTGCCAGCAGTTCCTTAGCGGGAGACTCATTCAATGAGCAGTTCTTC. Its protein product is CASSSLAGDSFNEQFF.